Each of the 17 T cell receptor beta chains below was sequenced from the same sample in a study of beta chain features in type 1 diabetes. Every bit of the isolated RNA underwent reverse transcription, so sequencing read expressed TCRB transcripts. Repertoires were generated with immunoSEQ multiplex PCR, while TCRdb's copy carries only in-frame clones and drops some. The sample consists of roughly 610,000 clones, 15% to 18% of them appearing once. Sequencing input: naive CD4+ T cells from blood. The receptor source for this set is a man younger than 35 in good health.

The rearrangement joins TRBV5-1 to TRBJ2-3, with 8 bases matching TRBD2. This CDR3 is built from 14 residues. Trimming took 4 bases from V and 12 from J; bases not matched to a gene: 13. Germline loops: CDR1 SGHRS, CDR2 YFSETQ. The CDR3 DNA follows: TGCGCCAGCAGCCCGTCAAATCCCGGGACTAGTCAGTATTTT. This sequence encodes CASSPSNPGTSQYF.

The CDR3 DNA sequence: TGTGCCAGCAGTGTAACAGGAGGAGCTGGGGGGAACATTCAGTACTTC. Translated, it gives CASSVTGGAGGNIQYF. This chain connects TRBV25-1 to TRBJ2-4, with D maybe TRBD2 (6 bases). V lost 4 bases to trimming and J lost 7 bases, with 20 bases between them. Germline V lookup: CDR1 MGHDK, CDR2 SYGVNS. The CDR3 spans 16 residues.

CDR3 residues: CASSPSGLPPDTQYF. Written as DNA, the CDR3 is TGTGCCAGCAGCCCCTCGGGACTCCCCCCAGATACGCAGTATTTT. This chain connects TRBV2 to TRBJ2-3, with D possibly being TRBD2 (6 bases). This CDR3 is built from 15 residues. Trimming took off 6 bases at V and 4 bases at J, with 17 bases between the two ends. Germline CDR1 and CDR2: SNHLY and FYNNEI.

This clone has a handful of counts. This sequence joins TRBV4-3 and TRBJ2-7; D is possibly TRBD1 or TRBD2 (5 bases each). The CDR3 is made up of 13 amino acids. Germline-derived CDR1 and CDR2 are LGHNA and YSLEER. The V end was cut by 6 bases, the J end by 1 base, with 10 bases between. The CDR3 is CASRGRISYEQYF. CDR3 nucleotide sequence: TGCGCCAGCAGGGGACGTATTTCCTACGAGCAGTACTTC.

This clone was detected a few times. The J gene is TRBJ2-2, the V gene TRBV14; D gene uncertain. This CDR3 is built from 16 residues. Germline V lookup: CDR1 SGHDN, CDR2 FVKESK. V was shortened by 3 bases and J by 0 bases, with 11 bases between the two germline ends. The CDR3 nucleotides read TGTGCCAGCAGCCACCGGACGGTCTCGAACACCGGGGAGCTGTTTTTT. It codes for CASSHRTVSNTGELFF.

This chain connects TRBV7-2 to TRBJ1-1; 10 bases map to TRBD1. The CDR3 covers 16 residues. V gave up 2 bases and J gave up 3 bases; unmatched junction bases: 6. Germline CDR1 reads SGHTA; CDR2 reads FQGNSA. The chain's CDR3 is CASSLTSTGGYTEAFF. The CDR3 region has the DNA TGTGCCAGCAGCTTAACTTCGACAGGGGGCTACACTGAAGCTTTCTTT.

The chain uses TRBV5-6 and TRBJ2-7; tentatively, D is TRBD2 (6 bases). Trimming removed 7 bases from V and 0 bases from J, with 8 bases in between. Germline V lookup: CDR1 SGHDT, CDR2 YYEEEE. The CDR3 loop spans 12 amino acids. CDR3: CASHGSSYEQYF. As DNA, the CDR3 is TGTGCCAGCCACGGGAGCTCCTACGAGCAGTACTTC.

The J gene is TRBJ2-4, the V gene TRBV28, with a possible D match to TRBD2 (5 bases). Trimming took 1 base from V and 1 from J, leaving 11 bases between them. CDR3 length: 16 amino acids. Germline V lookup: CDR1 MDHEN, CDR2 SYDVKM. CDR3 DNA: TGTGCCAGCAGTTTATTGTGGACGGGGGCCAAAAACATTCAGTACTTC. Amino acid sequence: CASSLLWTGAKNIQYF.

This chain uses TRBV11-2 with TRBJ2-2; 9 nucleotides align to TRBD2. Germline values: CDR1 SGHAT, CDR2 FQNNGV. The CDR3 has 15 amino acids. V gave up 6 bases and J gave up 6 bases; unmatched junction bases: 8. The CDR3 region is CASRRLAAFAGELFF. CDR3 sequence (DNA): TGTGCCAGCAGGCGACTAGCGGCTTTCGCCGGGGAGCTGTTTTTT.

J is TRBJ1-6 and V is TRBV7-3; perhaps TRBD1 as D (6 bases). Germline CDR1 is SGHTA and CDR2 is FQGTGA. The germline V and J ends were trimmed by 2 bases and 7 bases, with 12 bases remaining between them. The CDR3 has 15 residues. CDR3 nucleotide sequence: TGTGCCAGCAGCTTAGAGGGGGGCCGAAATTCACCCCTCCACTTT. The encoded protein is CASSLEGGRNSPLHF.

This clone was seen more than once but under ten times. The V call is TRBV13, the J call TRBJ1-3; tentative D call: TRBD1 (5 bases). The CDR3 has 17 amino acids. Trimming left V 1 base short and J 1 base short, with 14 bases between. The germline gives CDR1 PRHDT, CDR2 FYEKMQ (reference sequence). In DNA, the CDR3 is TGTGCCAGCAGCTTAGTGGCAGGGAGTGTATCTGGAAACACCATATATTTT. This encodes CASSLVAGSVSGNTIYF.

This rearrangement joins TRBV30 to TRBJ2-7, with 8 bases lining up with TRBD1. The CDR3 sequence is 13 residues long. V shed 1 base, J shed 2 bases, and the junction held 1 base outside the gene matches. The germline V gene has CDR1 GTSNPN and CDR2 SVGIG (reference sequence). The CDR3 sequence is CAWSGTGPYEQYF. CDR3 bases: TGTGCCTGGAGTGGGACAGGGCCCTACGAGCAGTACTTC.

This chain links TRBV5-1 with TRBJ1-1, with a tentative D call TRBD1 (5 bases). CDR3 size: 14 residues. V was shortened by 1 base and J by 3 bases, with 10 bases between the two germline ends. Germline V lookup: CDR1 SGHRS, CDR2 YFSETQ. The CDR3: CASSLQGPDTEAFF. DNA of the CDR3: TGCGCCAGCAGCTTGCAGGGCCCGGACACTGAAGCTTTCTTT. Variable domain in full (rest from reference TRBV5-1 and TRBJ1-1): KAGVTQTPRYLIKTRGQQVTLSCSPISGHRSVSWYQQTPGQGLQFLFEYFSETQRNKGNFPGRFSGRQFSNSRSEMNVSTLELGDSALYLCASSLQGPDTEAFFGQGTRLTVV.

This clone was recorded a few times. This sample also contains other DNA sequences that code for the same CDR3. This chain links TRBV15 with TRBJ2-6, with D maybe TRBD1 (6 bases). Trimming cost V 4 bases and J 0 bases, with 16 bases left between them. CDR1 and CDR2 from the germline V gene are LNHNV and YYDKDF (reference sequence). The CDR3 covers 18 residues. CDR3 loop: CATSILRGWYSGANVLTF. The CDR3 bases are TGTGCCACCAGCATTCTAAGGGGGTGGTACTCTGGGGCCAACGTCCTGACTTTC.

This clone showed up just a few times. V gene TRBV18 combines with J gene TRBJ2-1; TRBD1 agrees at 7 bases. The CDR3 is 21 amino acids. Germline V gene lookup returns CDR1 KGHSH and CDR2 LQKENI. Trimming at V came to 0 bases and at J to 0 bases, leaving 17 bases not matched to a gene. CDR3 protein: CASSPPLIPGTATSSYNEQFF. The CDR3 DNA reads TGTGCCAGCTCACCACCGTTAATTCCCGGGACAGCCACAAGCTCCTACAATGAGCAGTTCTTC.

This clone has just a few counts. The CDR3 coding sequence is TGCGCCAGCAGTCGAATAGAGACCGGGCCCCAGTTCTTC. Residues: CASSRIETGPQFF. The genes are TRBV4-1 and TRBJ2-1; D remains unclear. V was trimmed by 6 bases and J by 13 bases, leaving 19 bases between them. There are 13 residues in the CDR3. In germline, CDR1 is MGHRA, CDR2 YSYEKL.

This clone was detected only a few times. The rearrangement links TRBV6-5 to TRBJ2-7; D is unresolved. The V end was cut by 0 bases, the J end by 1 base, with 10 bases between. The CDR3 has 15 residues. Germline V CDR1 and CDR2: MNHEY, SVGAGI. The CDR3 DNA follows: TGTGCCAGCAGTTACTCGAAAGGGAATTCCTACGAGCAGTACTTC. Translating it yields CASSYSKGNSYEQYF.